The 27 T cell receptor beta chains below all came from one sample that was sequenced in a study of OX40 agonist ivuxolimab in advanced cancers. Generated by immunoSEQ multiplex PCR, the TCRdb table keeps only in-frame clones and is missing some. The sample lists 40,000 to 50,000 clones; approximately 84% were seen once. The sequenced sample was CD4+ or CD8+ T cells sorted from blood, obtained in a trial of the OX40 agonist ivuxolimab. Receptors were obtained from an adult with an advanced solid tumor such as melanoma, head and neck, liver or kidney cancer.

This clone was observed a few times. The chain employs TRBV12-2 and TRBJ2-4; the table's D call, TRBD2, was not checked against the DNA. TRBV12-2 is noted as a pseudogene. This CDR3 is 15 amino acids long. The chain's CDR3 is CASRRNALAKNIQYF. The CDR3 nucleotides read TGTGCAAGTCGCCGCAACGCGCTAGCCAAAAACATTCAGTACTTC.

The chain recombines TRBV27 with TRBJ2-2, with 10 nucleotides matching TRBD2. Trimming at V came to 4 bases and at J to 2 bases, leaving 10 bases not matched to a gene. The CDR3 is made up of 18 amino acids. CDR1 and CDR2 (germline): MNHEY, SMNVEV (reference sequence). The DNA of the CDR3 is TGTGCCAGCAGTTCGTACGGACTAGCGGAGATAAACACCGGGGAGCTGTTTTTT. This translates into CASSSYGLAEINTGELFF.

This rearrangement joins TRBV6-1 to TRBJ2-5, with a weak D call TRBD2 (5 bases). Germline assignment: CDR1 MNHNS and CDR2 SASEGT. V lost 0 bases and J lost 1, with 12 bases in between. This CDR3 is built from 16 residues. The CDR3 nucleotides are TGTGCCAGCAGTGAAGCGGGCGAGGGCCCCCAAGAGACCCAGTACTTC. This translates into CASSEAGEGPQETQYF.

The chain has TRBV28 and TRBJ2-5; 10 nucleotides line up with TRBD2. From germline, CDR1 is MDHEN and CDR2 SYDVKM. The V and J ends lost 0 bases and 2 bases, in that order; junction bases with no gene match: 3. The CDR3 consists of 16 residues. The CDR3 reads CASSLWLAGEQETQYF. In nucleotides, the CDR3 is TGTGCCAGCAGTTTATGGCTAGCGGGGGAACAAGAGACCCAGTACTTC.

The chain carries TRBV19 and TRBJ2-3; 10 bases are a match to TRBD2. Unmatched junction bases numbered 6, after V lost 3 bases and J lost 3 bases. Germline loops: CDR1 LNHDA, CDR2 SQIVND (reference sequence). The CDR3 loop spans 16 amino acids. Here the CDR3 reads CASSIKLAGRTDTQYF. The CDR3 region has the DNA TGTGCCAGTAGTATCAAACTAGCGGGACGTACAGATACGCAGTATTTT.

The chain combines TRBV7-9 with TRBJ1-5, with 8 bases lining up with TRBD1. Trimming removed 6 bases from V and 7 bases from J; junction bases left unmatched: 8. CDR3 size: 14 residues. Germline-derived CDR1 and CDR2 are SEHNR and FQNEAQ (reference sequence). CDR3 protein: CASRGQGAKQPQHF. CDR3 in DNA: TGTGCCAGCAGGGGGCAGGGGGCTAAGCAGCCCCAGCATTTT.

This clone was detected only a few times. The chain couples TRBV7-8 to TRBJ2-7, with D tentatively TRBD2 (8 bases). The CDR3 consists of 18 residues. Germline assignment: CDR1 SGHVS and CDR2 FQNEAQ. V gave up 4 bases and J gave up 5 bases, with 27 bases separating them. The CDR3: CASSSRGVAGGQHDEQYF. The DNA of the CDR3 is TGTGCCAGCAGCTCCAGGGGGGTGGCGGGAGGCCAACACGACGAGCAGTACTTC.

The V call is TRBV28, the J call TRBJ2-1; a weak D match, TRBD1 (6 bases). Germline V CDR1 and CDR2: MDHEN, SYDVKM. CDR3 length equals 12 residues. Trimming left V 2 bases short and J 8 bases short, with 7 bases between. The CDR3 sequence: CASSLGGDEQFF. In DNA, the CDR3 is TGTGCCAGCAGTTTAGGGGGCGATGAGCAGTTCTTC.

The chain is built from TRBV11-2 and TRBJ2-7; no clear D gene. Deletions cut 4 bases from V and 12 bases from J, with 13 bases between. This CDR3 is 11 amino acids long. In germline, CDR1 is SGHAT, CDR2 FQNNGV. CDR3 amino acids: CASSSTAQAYF. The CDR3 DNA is TGTGCCAGCAGCTCAACCGCGCAGGCGTACTTC.

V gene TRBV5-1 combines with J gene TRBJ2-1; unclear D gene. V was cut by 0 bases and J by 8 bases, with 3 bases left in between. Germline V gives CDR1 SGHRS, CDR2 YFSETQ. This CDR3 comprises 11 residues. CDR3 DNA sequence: TGCGCCAGCAGCTTGGAGGATGAGCAGTTCTTC. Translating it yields CASSLEDEQFF.

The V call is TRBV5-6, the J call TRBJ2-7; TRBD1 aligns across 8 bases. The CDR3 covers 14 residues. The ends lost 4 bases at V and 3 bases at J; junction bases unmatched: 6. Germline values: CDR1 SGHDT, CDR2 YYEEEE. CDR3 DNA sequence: TGTGCCAGCAGCATTGGACAGGGAGGCTACGAGCAGTACTTC. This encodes CASSIGQGGYEQYF.

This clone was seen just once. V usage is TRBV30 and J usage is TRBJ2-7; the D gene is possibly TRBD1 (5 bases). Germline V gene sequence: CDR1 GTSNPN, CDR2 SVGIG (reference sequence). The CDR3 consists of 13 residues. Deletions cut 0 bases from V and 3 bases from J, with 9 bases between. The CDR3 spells CAWSVGANYEQYF. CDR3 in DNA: TGTGCCTGGAGTGTAGGGGCAAACTACGAGCAGTACTTC.

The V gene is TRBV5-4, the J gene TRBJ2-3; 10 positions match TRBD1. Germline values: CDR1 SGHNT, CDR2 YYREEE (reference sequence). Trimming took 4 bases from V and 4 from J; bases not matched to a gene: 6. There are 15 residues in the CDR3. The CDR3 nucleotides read TGTGCCAGCAGCGTGACAGGGGGCCTGGCAGATACGCAGTATTTT. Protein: CASSVTGGLADTQYF.

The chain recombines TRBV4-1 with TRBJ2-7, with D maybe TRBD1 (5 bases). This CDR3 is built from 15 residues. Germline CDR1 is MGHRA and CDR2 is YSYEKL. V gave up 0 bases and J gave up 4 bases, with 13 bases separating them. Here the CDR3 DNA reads TGCGCCAGCAGCCAAGAAACAGGCACTTTTTACGAGCAGTACTTC. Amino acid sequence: CASSQETGTFYEQYF.

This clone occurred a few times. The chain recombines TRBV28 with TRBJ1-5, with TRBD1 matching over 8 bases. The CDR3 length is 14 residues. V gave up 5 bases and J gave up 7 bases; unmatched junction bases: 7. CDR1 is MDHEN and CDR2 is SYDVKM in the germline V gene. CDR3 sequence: CASSPDRGGQPQHF. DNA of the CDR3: TGTGCCAGCAGTCCAGACAGGGGAGGACAGCCCCAGCATTTT.

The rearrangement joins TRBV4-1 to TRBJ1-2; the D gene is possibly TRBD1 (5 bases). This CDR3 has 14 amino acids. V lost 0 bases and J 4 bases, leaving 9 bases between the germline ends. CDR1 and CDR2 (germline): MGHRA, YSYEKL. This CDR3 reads CASSQESGIYGYTF. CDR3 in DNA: TGCGCCAGCAGCCAAGAATCAGGGATCTATGGCTACACCTTC.

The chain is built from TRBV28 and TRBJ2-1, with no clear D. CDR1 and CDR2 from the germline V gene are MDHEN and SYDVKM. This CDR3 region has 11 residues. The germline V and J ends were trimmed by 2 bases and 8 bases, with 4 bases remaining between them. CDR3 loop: CASSLDYEQFF. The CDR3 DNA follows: TGTGCCAGCAGTTTAGATTATGAGCAGTTCTTC.

This chain's CDR3 is CSVQLGGLAGYNEQFF. DNA for the CDR3: TGCAGCGTCCAACTCGGGGGCCTAGCGGGGTACAATGAGCAGTTCTTC. The V and J genes are TRBV29-1 and TRBJ2-1, with 9 nucleotides matching TRBD2. V shed 6 bases, J shed 4 bases, and the junction held 13 bases outside the gene matches. The length of the CDR3 is 16 residues. Germline lookup yields CDR1 SQVTM and CDR2 ANQGSEA.

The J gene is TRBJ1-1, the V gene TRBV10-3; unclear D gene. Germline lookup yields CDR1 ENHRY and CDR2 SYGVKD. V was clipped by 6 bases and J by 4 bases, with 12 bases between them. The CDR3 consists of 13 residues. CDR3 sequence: CAIRAEVRTEAFF. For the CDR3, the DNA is TGTGCCATCAGGGCGGAGGTTCGCACTGAAGCTTTCTTT.

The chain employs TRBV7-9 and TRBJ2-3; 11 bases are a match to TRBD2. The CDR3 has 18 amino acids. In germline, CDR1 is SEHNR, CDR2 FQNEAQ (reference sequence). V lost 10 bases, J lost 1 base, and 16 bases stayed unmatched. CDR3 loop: CAIKLLAGVVGGTDTQYF. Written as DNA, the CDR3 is TGTGCCATCAAATTACTAGCGGGAGTCGTCGGCGGCACAGATACGCAGTATTTT.

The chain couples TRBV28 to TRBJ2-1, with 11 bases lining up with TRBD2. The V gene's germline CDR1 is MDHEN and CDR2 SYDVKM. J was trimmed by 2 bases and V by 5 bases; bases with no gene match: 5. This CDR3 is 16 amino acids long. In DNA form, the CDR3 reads TGTGCCAGCAGTCCTATAGCGGGAGGGACCTACAATGAGCAGTTCTTC. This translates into CASSPIAGGTYNEQFF.

The CDR3 nucleotides read TGTGCCAGCAGCCCCTCCGTCGGGACCTCCTACGAGCAGTACTTC. Its translation: CASSPSVGTSYEQYF. The J gene is TRBJ2-7, the V gene TRBV9; perhaps D is TRBD1 or TRBD2 (5 bases each). The germline V gene encodes CDR1 SGDLS and CDR2 YYNGEE. CDR3 length equals 15 residues. V was clipped by 4 bases and J by 0 bases, with 14 bases between them.

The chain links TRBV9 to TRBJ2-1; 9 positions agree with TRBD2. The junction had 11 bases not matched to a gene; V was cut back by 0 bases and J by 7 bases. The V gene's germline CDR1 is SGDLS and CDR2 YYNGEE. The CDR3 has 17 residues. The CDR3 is CASSVVGVAGVRNEQFF. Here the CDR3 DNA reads TGTGCCAGCAGCGTAGTGGGGGTAGCGGGAGTCAGGAATGAGCAGTTCTTC.

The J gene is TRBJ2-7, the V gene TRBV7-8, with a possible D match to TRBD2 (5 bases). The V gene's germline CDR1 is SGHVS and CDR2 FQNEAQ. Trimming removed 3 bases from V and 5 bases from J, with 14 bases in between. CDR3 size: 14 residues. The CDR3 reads CASSLVTRGNEQYF. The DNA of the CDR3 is TGTGCCAGCAGCTTGGTTACCCGGGGAAACGAGCAGTACTTC.

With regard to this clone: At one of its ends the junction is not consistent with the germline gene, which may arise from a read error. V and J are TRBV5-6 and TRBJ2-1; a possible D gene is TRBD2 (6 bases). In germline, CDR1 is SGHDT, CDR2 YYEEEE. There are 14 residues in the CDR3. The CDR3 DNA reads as TGTGCCAGCAGATTGGTGGACTACTACAATGAGCAGTTCTTC. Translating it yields CASRLVDYYNEQFF.

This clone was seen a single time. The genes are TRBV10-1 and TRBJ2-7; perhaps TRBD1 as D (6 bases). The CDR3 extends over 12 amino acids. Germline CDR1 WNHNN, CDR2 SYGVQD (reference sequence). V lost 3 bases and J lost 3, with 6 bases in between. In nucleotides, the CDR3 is TGCGCCAGCAGTGAAGGGGGCTACGAGCAGTACTTC. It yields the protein CASSEGGYEQYF.

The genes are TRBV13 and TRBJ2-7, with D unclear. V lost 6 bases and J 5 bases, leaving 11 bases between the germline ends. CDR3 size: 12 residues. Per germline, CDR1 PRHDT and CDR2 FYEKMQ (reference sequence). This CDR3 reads CASRPFPDEQYF. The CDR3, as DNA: TGTGCCAGCAGACCTTTCCCGGACGAGCAGTACTTC.